This TCR beta chain derives from a study of glioma-infiltrating T cells. Study-level points and caveats: Tissue and blood shared very few CDR3 sequences. Tissue-blood divergence was below expectation in non-neoplastic patients, above in gliomas.

This clonotype came up many times. Antigen: not known. TCR alpha and beta CDR3 regions were amplified from RNA using iRepertoire nested multiplex PCR. One-step reverse transcription and amplification started from around 100-400 ng of tissue mRNA or PBMC total RNA. MiXCR, applied by TCRdb to the multiplex PCR reads, yields one record per CDR3 protein. The sample has roughly 100,000 distinct CDR3 sequences; 29% are singletons. The sample was glioma tissue, nonneoplastic brain tissue, or PBMCs (not recorded which). This sequence was found in a human donor with low-grade glioma or glioblastoma, undergoing nonglioma brain surgery, or in good health (not recorded which).

CDR3 sequence reads: CASSPHGYTF. The CDR3 DNA reads TGTGCCAGCAGTCCTCATGGCTACACCTTC. V gene TRBV27 combines with J gene TRBJ1-2; D is uncertain. Trimming stripped 5 bases from V and 6 bases from J, with 4 bases between. Germline-derived CDR1 and CDR2 are MNHEY and SMNVEV (reference sequence). CDR3 length: 10 amino acids.